This is a list of T cell receptor beta chains from one sample in a study of cytomegalovirus exposure and HLA in healthy donors. TCRdb's copy holds only in-frame clones and misses some; the assay was immunoSEQ multiplex PCR. The sample has approximately 160,000 clones, around four fifths seen once. Sequenced sample: PBMCs. These receptors were taken from a man in his late teens or twenties in good health and CMV-seropositive. The CDR3 runs from the conserved cysteine through the conserved F or W. The D gene is left open where the match is weak. The size entry is marked missing in some rows and otherwise reads once, few, many or a size class.

>-|-|TRBJ2-5|TRBV10-2|13
CASHTGSGETQYF
TGCGCCAGCCATACAGGGTCGGGAGAGACCCAGTACTTC
>-|TRBD2|TRBJ2-1|TRBV7-6|16
CASSYLAGAGYNEQFF
TGTGCCAGCAGCTACCTAGCGGGAGCCGGATACAATGAGCAGTTCTTC
>-|-|TRBJ2-7|TRBV11-2|15
CASSLEGGSPAEQYF
TGTGCCAGCAGCTTAGAAGGGGGATCCCCCGCCGAGCAGTACTTC
>once|-|TRBJ2-3|TRBV7-2|15
CASSLGGLRVDTQYF
TGTGCCAGCAGCTTAGGGGGCCTACGGGTGGATACGCAGTATTTT
>-|-|TRBJ1-3|TRBV27|16
CASSPSGAISGNTIYF
TGTGCCAGCAGTCCGTCAGGGGCCATCTCTGGAAACACCATATATTTT
>-|-|TRBJ1-2|TRBV10-1|16
CALGLRATRVNYGYTF
TGCGCCCTCGGGTTGCGAGCGACGAGGGTCAACTATGGCTACACCTTC
>-|-|TRBJ1-1|TRBV5-1|15
CASSLMTGDNTEAFF
TGCGCCAGCAGCCTGATGACAGGTGACAACACTGAAGCTTTCTTT
>-|-|TRBJ2-7|TRBV2|15
CASTPGTGPFYEQYF
TGTGCCAGCACTCCAGGGACTGGACCCTTCTACGAGCAGTACTTC
>-|TRBD2|TRBJ2-7|TRBV7-2|14
CASSLGLAGYEQYF
TGTGCCAGCAGCTTGGGTCTAGCGGGATACGAGCAGTACTTC
>-|-|TRBJ2-2|TRBV4-2|17
CASSQDLVGRNTGELFF
TGTGCCAGCAGCCAAGACCTAGTGGGGAGAAACACCGGGGAGCTGTTTTTT
>-|TRBD1|TRBJ2-5|TRBV28|16
CASSLTQGTYQETQYF
TGTGCCAGCAGTTTAACACAGGGGACGTACCAAGAGACCCAGTACTTC
>few|TRBD2|TRBJ2-2|TRBV28|16
CASRTLAGANTGELFF
TGTGCCAGCCGAACCTTAGCGGGAGCGAACACCGGGGAGCTGTTTTTT
>once|TRBD1|TRBJ2-5|TRBV5-6|15
CASSLGGQPKRVQYF
TGTGCCAGCAGCTTGGGGGGACAGCCTAAGAGAGTCCAGTACTTC
>once|TRBD2|TRBJ2-5|TRBV4-3|16
CASSQDPAGGIETQYF
TGCGCCAGCAGCCAAGATCCAGCGGGAGGGATAGAGACCCAGTACTTC
>few|-|TRBJ2-2|TRBV15|15
CATSRVVGGVGGLFF
TGTGCCACCAGCAGAGTAGTCGGTGGTGTGGGAGGGCTGTTTTTT
>few|-|TRBJ2-7|TRBV29-1|14
CSVGFRGNPYEQYF
TGCAGCGTTGGGTTCAGGGGAAATCCCTACGAGCAGTACTTC
>-|-|TRBJ2-6|TRBV19|16
CASTQSRGAGANVLTF
TGTGCCAGTACCCAATCCAGGGGAGCTGGGGCCAACGTCCTGACTTTC
>once|-|TRBJ1-2|TRBV28|15
CASSLTATGSGGYTF
TGTGCCAGCAGTCTGACGGCGACAGGATCGGGCGGCTACACCTTC
>-|TRBD2|TRBJ2-7|TRBV28|12
CAATSGDYEQYF
TGTGCCGCCACTAGCGGCGACTACGAGCAGTACTTC
>-|TRBD1|TRBJ2-3|TRBV13|18
CASSPTRTGNKGTDTQYF
TGTGCCAGCAGTCCTACCCGGACAGGGAATAAAGGCACAGATACGCAGTATTTT
>-|-|TRBJ1-4|TRBV15|15
CATRVSRGISEKLFF
TGTGCCACCAGGGTCTCTAGAGGGATCAGTGAAAAACTGTTTTTT
>-|TRBD2|TRBJ2-1|TRBV9|16
CASSVGGGGTYNEQFF
TGTGCCAGCAGCGTAGGAGGCGGGGGGACTTACAATGAGCAGTTCTTC
>-|TRBD1|TRBJ1-2|TRBV27|11
CASSGGRGYTF
TGTGCCAGCTCAGGGGGAAGGGGCTACACCTTC
>-|-|TRBJ1-1|TRBV18|13
CASSLGRGTEAFF
TGTGCCAGCTCACTCGGCAGGGGCACTGAAGCTTTCTTT
>-|TRBD2|TRBJ2-1|TRBV5-6|15
CASFSEERDYNEQFF
TGTGCCAGCTTCTCGGAGGAGCGGGACTACAATGAGCAGTTCTTC
>-|TRBD1|TRBJ2-2|TRBV5-1|17
CASSLPRGTGNTGELFF
TGCGCCAGCAGCTTGCCTCGAGGGACAGGGAACACCGGGGAGCTGTTTTTT
>-|TRBD2|TRBJ2-2|TRBV11-2|16
CASSRGLAGTDGELFF
TGTGCCAGCAGCCGGGGACTAGCGGGAACCGACGGGGAGCTGTTTTTT
>-|-|TRBJ1-2|TRBV5-4|12
CASSSQGIGYTF
TGTGCCAGCAGCTCCCAGGGGATTGGCTACACCTTC
>-|-|TRBJ2-5|TRBV10-3|16
CAISESVTGVGETQYF
TGTGCCATCAGTGAGTCGGTAACGGGAGTGGGGGAGACCCAGTACTTC
>-|TRBD1|TRBJ2-7|TRBV10-2|14
CASTPPQGVDEQYF
TGCGCCAGCACCCCCCCCCAGGGGGTGGACGAGCAGTACTTC
>-|-|TRBJ2-7|TRBV7-2|12
CASSLVNYEQYF
TGTGCCAGCAGCTTAGTCAATTACGAGCAGTACTTC
>-|-|TRBJ1-4|TRBV7-2|18
CASSLGSDFSLTNEKLFF
TGTGCCAGCAGCTTAGGGTCAGATTTCTCCCTAACTAATGAAAAACTGTTTTTT
>-|TRBD2|TRBJ2-7|TRBV5-1|17
CASSAFGLVGEDGEQYF
TGCGCCAGCAGCGCCTTTGGACTAGTGGGGGAGGATGGCGAGCAGTACTTC
>-|-|TRBJ1-1|TRBV4-1|15
CASSQDTPPNTEAFF
TGCGCCAGCAGCCAAGATACACCTCCGAACACTGAAGCTTTCTTT
>-|TRBD1|TRBJ1-2|TRBV5-8|14
CASSTRDRVYGYTF
TGCGCCAGCAGCACCCGGGACAGGGTTTATGGCTACACCTTC
>-|-|TRBJ2-3|TRBV7-2|11
CASVGADTQYF
TGTGCCAGCGTGGGGGCTGATACGCAGTATTTT
>-|-|TRBJ1-5|TRBV7-2|12
CASSHRDQPQHF
TGTGCCAGCAGCCATCGGGATCAGCCCCAGCATTTT
>-|-|TRBJ2-3|TRBV5-1|17
CASSLFIRQTSTDTQYF
TGCGCCAGCAGCTTGTTTATTAGACAGACCAGCACAGATACGCAGTATTTT
>-|-|TRBJ2-2|TRBV6-5|14
CASSLAGLPGELFF
TGTGCCAGCAGTTTGGCAGGGCTCCCCGGGGAGCTGTTTTTT
>once|-|TRBJ2-1|TRBV7-9|16
CASSSLGGETYNEQFF
TGTGCCAGCAGCTCACTTGGCGGAGAAACCTACAATGAGCAGTTCTTC
>-|TRBD1|TRBJ2-1|TRBV10-2|13
CASSPTGGGEQFF
TGCGCCAGCAGCCCCACAGGGGGTGGTGAGCAGTTCTTC
>-|TRBD2|TRBJ2-1|TRBV28|15
CASSTGLAGYNEQFF
TGTGCCAGCAGTACCGGACTAGCGGGATACAATGAGCAGTTCTTC
>-|-|TRBJ1-5|TRBV6-1|17
CASSEGPPGVRYQPQHF
TGTGCCAGCAGTGAAGGACCCCCGGGGGTGCGATATCAGCCCCAGCATTTT
>-|-|TRBJ1-1|TRBV27|16
CASRLGRTGLDTEAFF
TGTGCCAGCAGGTTGGGGCGTACAGGGCTCGACACTGAAGCTTTCTTT
>-|TRBD2|TRBJ2-7|TRBV29-1|14
CSVALERGLYEQYF
TGCAGCGTTGCTTTAGAGCGGGGTCTCTACGAGCAGTACTTC
>-|-|TRBJ2-2|TRBV14|13
CASSVTYTGELFF
TGTGCCAGCAGCGTGACATACACCGGGGAGCTGTTTTTT
>-|TRBD2|TRBJ2-7|TRBV5-6|15
CASSLSGGGSYEQYF
TGTGCCAGCAGCTTGAGCGGGGGGGGCTCCTACGAGCAGTACTTC
>-|-|TRBJ2-1|TRBV6-5|11
CASLRGNEQFF
TGTGCCAGCTTAAGGGGAAATGAGCAGTTCTTC
>-|TRBD1|TRBJ2-1|TRBV9|16
CASSSTGGESYNEQFF
TGTGCCAGCAGCTCAACAGGGGGCGAATCCTACAATGAGCAGTTCTTC
>once|-|TRBJ1-3|TRBV18|16
CASSPEGRGTGNTIYF
TGTGCCAGCTCACCCGAGGGCAGGGGCACTGGAAACACCATATATTTT
>-|-|TRBJ1-1|TRBV7-9|13
CASSAGGNTEAFF
TGTGCCAGCAGCGCGGGAGGGAACACTGAAGCTTTCTTT
>-|TRBD1|TRBJ2-1|TRBV9|18
CASSVEPPTGQGVNEQFF
TGTGCCAGCAGCGTAGAACCCCCCACGGGACAGGGGGTCAATGAGCAGTTCTTC
>-|-|TRBJ1-1|TRBV6-5|14
CASSRGGDPTEAFF
TGTGCCAGCAGCAGAGGGGGGGATCCCACTGAAGCTTTCTTT
>-|-|TRBJ1-1|TRBV7-2|15
CASSLWGVRGTEAFF
TGTGCCAGCAGCTTATGGGGGGTTAGGGGCACTGAAGCTTTCTTT
>few|TRBD1|TRBJ2-5|TRBV19|16
CASSPRTGGFQETQYF
TGTGCCAGTAGTCCTCGGACAGGGGGGTTCCAAGAGACCCAGTACTTC
>few|TRBD2|TRBJ2-1|TRBV7-6|15
CASSPGLAGAEEQFF
TGTGCCAGCAGCCCTGGACTAGCGGGAGCTGAGGAGCAGTTCTTC
>-|TRBD1|TRBJ1-1|TRBV4-1|15
CASSPAGQGNTEAFF
TGCGCCAGCAGCCCCGCGGGACAGGGGAACACTGAAGCTTTCTTT